Listed here are 14 T cell receptor beta chains from one sample, sequenced in a study of cytomegalovirus exposure and HLA in healthy donors. The PCR made use of 60 Vbeta and 13 Jbeta primers. Only in-frame clones appear in the TCRdb table, and some are missing; sequencing was by immunoSEQ multiplex PCR. This table has 150,000 to 190,000 clones, roughly four fifths appearing once. The sample taken for sequencing was PBMCs. Receptors originate from a man between 18 and 35 years old in good health and CMV-seronegative.

The V gene is TRBV5-5, the J gene TRBJ2-2, with 10 bases that match TRBD1. The CDR3 runs 16 residues. Per germline, CDR1 SGHKS and CDR2 YYEKEE (reference sequence). J gave up 2 bases and V 4 bases, and 5 bases lay outside the gene matches. CDR3 sequence reads: CASSTWTGGNTGELFF. CDR3 in DNA: TGTGCCAGCAGCACTTGGACAGGGGGTAACACCGGGGAGCTGTTTTTT.

This clone showed up just once. This chain links TRBV19 with TRBJ2-1; TRBD1 matches at 7 bases. This CDR3 has 15 amino acids. With V trimmed by 7 bases and J by 2 bases, 8 bases remained unmatched. Germline V gives CDR1 LNHDA, CDR2 SQIVND (reference sequence). Written as DNA, the CDR3 is TGTGCCAGTACCGAAGACAGGGTCGCCTACAATGAGCAGTTCTTC. Protein product: CASTEDRVAYNEQFF.

The chain is built from TRBV19 and TRBJ1-3, with unresolved D. This CDR3 has 14 amino acids. Trimming left V 6 bases short and J 4 bases short, with 13 bases between. CDR1 is LNHDA, CDR2 SQIVND, per germline (reference sequence). The CDR3 spells CASRPLAAGNTIYF. In DNA, the CDR3 is TGTGCCAGTAGACCACTCGCGGCGGGAAACACCATATATTTT.

The chain carries TRBV30 and TRBJ1-5; TRBD1 matches at 7 bases. CDR1 is GTSNPN and CDR2 is SVGIG in the germline V gene (reference sequence). The CDR3 extends over 13 amino acids. V lost 3 bases to trimming and J lost 5 bases; unmatched junction nucleotides: 4. CDR3 in DNA: TGTGCCTGGAGCCTACAGGGGCATCAGCCCCAGCATTTT. Translating it yields CAWSLQGHQPQHF.

The chain uses TRBV6-6 and TRBJ2-1; tentatively, D is TRBD2 (6 bases). Trimming shortened V by 4 bases and J by 4 bases, and 11 bases separated the two germline ends. The CDR3 spans 14 residues. Per the germline V gene, CDR1 is MNHNY and CDR2 is SVGAGI (reference sequence). This CDR3 reads CASSSGAVYNEQFF. CDR3 in DNA: TGTGCCAGCAGTTCGGGAGCGGTATACAATGAGCAGTTCTTC.

This clone was counted between two and nine times. The V gene is TRBV7-9, the J gene TRBJ2-3; TRBD2 matches at 9 bases. Trimming cost V 5 bases and J 2 bases; bases outside gene matches: 8. This CDR3 spans 16 amino acids. CDR1 and CDR2 (germline): SEHNR, FQNEAQ (reference sequence). This chain's CDR3 is CASSRKVAGATDTQYF. CDR3 in DNA: TGTGCCAGCAGCCGCAAGGTAGCGGGAGCCACAGATACGCAGTATTTT.

V is TRBV6-5 and J is TRBJ2-7; D is perhaps TRBD2 (5 bases). Germline CDR1 and CDR2: MNHEY and SVGAGI. Trimming removed 0 bases at V and 3 bases at J, with 9 bases between. This CDR3 has 14 residues. The CDR3 DNA reads as TGTGCCAGCAGTTACTCTGGGAGTTTCTACGAGCAGTACTTC. Translating it yields CASSYSGSFYEQYF.

The chain combines TRBV21-1 with TRBJ1-5. TRBV21-1 is a pseudogene segment. There are 16 residues in the CDR3. The CDR3 coding sequence is TGTGCCAGCAGCCCCTTGGGAGGCACCCCCAATCAGCCCCAGCATTTT. Translated, it gives CASSPLGGTPNQPQHF.

The chain joins TRBV5-6 to TRBJ2-7; D not certain. V was pared by 0 bases and J by 2 bases, with 3 bases between. In germline, CDR1 is SGHDT, CDR2 YYEEEE. CDR3 length: 12 residues. Written as DNA, the CDR3 is TGTGCCAGCAGCTTGGGAGCCTACGAGCAGTACTTC. It translates to CASSLGAYEQYF.

J is TRBJ2-2 and V is TRBV5-4; the match to TRBD2 covers 11 bases. J was trimmed by 6 bases and V by 5 bases; bases with no gene match: 6. The CDR3 has 15 residues. Germline assignment: CDR1 SGHNT and CDR2 YYREEE (reference sequence). CDR3 residues: CASRVAGGPAGELFF. DNA of the CDR3: TGTGCCAGCAGGGTAGCGGGAGGGCCAGCCGGGGAGCTGTTTTTT.

The table lists this clone with a few counts. This chain uses TRBV5-1 with TRBJ1-1; no reliable D call. Trimming took off 4 bases at V and 1 base at J, with 14 bases between the two ends. Germline CDR1 SGHRS, CDR2 YFSETQ. This CDR3 region has 15 residues. The CDR3 region is CASSVSGSPNTEAFF. Here the CDR3 DNA reads TGCGCCAGCAGCGTGTCCGGGAGCCCGAACACTGAAGCTTTCTTT.

The CDR3 region is CASSPWADTKNIQYF. The CDR3 DNA reads TGTGCCAGCAGTCCTTGGGCCGACACCAAAAACATTCAGTACTTC. The genes are TRBV6-4 and TRBJ2-4; D not resolved. Germline V gives CDR1 MRHNA, CDR2 SNTAGT. This CDR3 is built from 15 residues. Trimming stripped 5 bases from V and 2 bases from J, with 13 bases between.

The chain uses TRBV7-2 and TRBJ1-4; D is possibly TRBD1 (6 bases). Germline assignment: CDR1 SGHTA and CDR2 FQGNSA. V was pared by 3 bases and J by 11 bases, with 22 bases between. The CDR3 covers 16 residues. The CDR3 DNA follows: TGTGCCAGCAGCTTCGTAGGGGGTACAGCCAACGGGAAACTGTTTTTT. It codes for CASSFVGGTANGKLFF.

This sequence joins TRBV6-1 and TRBJ1-1; D gene ambiguous. V was clipped by 4 bases and J by 2 bases, with 11 bases between them. Germline lookup yields CDR1 MNHNS and CDR2 SASEGT. The CDR3 has 14 amino acids. CDR3 DNA: TGTGCCAGCAGTGTGGAGGTCGGAAACACTGAAGCTTTCTTT. As protein: CASSVEVGNTEAFF.